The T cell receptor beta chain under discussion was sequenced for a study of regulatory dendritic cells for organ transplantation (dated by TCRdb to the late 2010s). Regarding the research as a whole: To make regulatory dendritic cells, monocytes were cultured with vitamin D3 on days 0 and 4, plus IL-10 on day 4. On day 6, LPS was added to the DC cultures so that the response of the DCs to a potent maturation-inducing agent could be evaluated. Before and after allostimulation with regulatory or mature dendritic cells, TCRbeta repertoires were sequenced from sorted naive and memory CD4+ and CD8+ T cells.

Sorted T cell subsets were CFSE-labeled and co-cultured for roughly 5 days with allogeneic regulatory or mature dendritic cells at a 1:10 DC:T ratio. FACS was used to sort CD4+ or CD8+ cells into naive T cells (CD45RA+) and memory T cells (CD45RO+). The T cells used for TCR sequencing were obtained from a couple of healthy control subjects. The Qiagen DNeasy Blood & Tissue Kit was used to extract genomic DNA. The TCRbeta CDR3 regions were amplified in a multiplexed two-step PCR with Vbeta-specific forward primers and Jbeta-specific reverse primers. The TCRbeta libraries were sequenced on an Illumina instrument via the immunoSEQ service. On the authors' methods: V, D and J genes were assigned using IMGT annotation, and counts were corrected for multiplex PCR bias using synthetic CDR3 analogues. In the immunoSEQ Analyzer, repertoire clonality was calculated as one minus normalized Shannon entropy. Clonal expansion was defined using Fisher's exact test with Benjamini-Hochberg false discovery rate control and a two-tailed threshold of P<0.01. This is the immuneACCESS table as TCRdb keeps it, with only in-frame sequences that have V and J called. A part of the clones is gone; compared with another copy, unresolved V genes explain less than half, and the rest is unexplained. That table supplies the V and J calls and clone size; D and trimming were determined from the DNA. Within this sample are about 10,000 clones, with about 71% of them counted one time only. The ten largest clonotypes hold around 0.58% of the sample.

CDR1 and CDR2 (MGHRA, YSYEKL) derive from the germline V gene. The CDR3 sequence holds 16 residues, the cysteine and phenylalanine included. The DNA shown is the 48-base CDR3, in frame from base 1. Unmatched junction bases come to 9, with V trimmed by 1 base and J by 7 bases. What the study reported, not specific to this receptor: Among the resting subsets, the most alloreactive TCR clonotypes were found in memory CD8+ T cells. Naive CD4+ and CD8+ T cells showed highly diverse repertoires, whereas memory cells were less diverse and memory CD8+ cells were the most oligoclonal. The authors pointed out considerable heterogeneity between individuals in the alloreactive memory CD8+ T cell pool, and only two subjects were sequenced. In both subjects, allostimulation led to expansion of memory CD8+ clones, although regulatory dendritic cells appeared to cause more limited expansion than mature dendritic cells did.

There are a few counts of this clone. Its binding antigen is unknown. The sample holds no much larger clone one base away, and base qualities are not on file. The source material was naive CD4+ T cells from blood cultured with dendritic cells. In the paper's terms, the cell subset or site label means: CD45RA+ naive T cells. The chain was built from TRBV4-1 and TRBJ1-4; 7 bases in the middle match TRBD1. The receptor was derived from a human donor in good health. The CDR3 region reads CASSQGQGVVGEKLFF. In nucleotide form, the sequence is TGCGCCAGCAGCCAAGGGCAGGGGGTTGTAGGTGAAAAACTGTTTTTT.